A selection of T cell receptor beta chains follows, all from one sample in a study of T cell changes during pregnancy in multiple sclerosis. The table came from immunoSEQ multiplex PCR; TCRdb's copy has only in-frame clones and leaves some out. The sample lists about 59,000 clones; over 75% were seen once. Sequenced here: peripheral blood, sampled before pregnancy. These receptors came from a female donor with multiple sclerosis, enrolled in a pregnancy study. Both conserved end residues are part of each CDR3. Fields, in order: J gene, V gene, CDR3 protein.

TRBJ2-3 | TRBV9 | CASSVLGQGPNTQYF
TRBJ1-2 | TRBV5-6 | CASSSNRGYIDGYTF
TRBJ2-3 | TRBV7-2 | CASRRLAGGLDTQYF
TRBJ2-1 | TRBV7-2 | CASSLLGRSYNEQFF
TRBJ2-7 | TRBV6-5 | CASSPPGQGSYEQYF
TRBJ1-1 | TRBV29-1 | CSVFGGRAEAFF
TRBJ1-5 | TRBV6-6 | CASSQGGGNQPQHF
TRBJ2-1 | TRBV18 | CASSPLRQYNEQFF
TRBJ2-1 | TRBV12-5 | CASGLTSYNEQFF
TRBJ2-3 | TRBV7-9 | CASSLAGGAGGQYF
TRBJ2-3 | TRBV29-1 | CSARTGAKKDTQYF
TRBJ2-7 | TRBV30 | CAWRRTVTYEQYF
TRBJ2-7 | TRBV6-5 | CASSFGQNYEQYF
TRBJ2-3 | TRBV5-8 | CASSLMDRPDTQYF
TRBJ2-1 | TRBV27 | CASSSGTGLNEQFF
TRBJ1-5 | TRBV19 | CAAGLPYSNQPQHF
TRBJ2-2 | TRBV6-1 | CAAPGVMGELFF
TRBJ2-5 | TRBV5-4 | CASNFIPGLVQETQYF
TRBJ2-3 | TRBV7-3 | CASSALAGSTDTQYF
TRBJ1-2 | TRBV5-6 | CASSFTGTGPNYGYTF
TRBJ2-2 | TRBV27 | CASSGGQITGELFF
TRBJ1-2 | TRBV6-1 | CASNRVTYGYTF
TRBJ1-6 | TRBV5-1 | CASSLALSSYNSPLHF
TRBJ1-1 | TRBV6-4 | CASSVRPGGTEAFF
TRBJ2-1 | TRBV4-1 | CASSQGRRGSGQFF
TRBJ2-3 | TRBV11-2 | CASSSAPGVGTDTQYF
TRBJ1-6 | TRBV4-3 | CASSQEGGFGSPLHF
TRBJ1-1 | TRBV6-5 | CASSYGGAGGNTEAFF
TRBJ2-7 | TRBV7-9 | CASKRTSGVYEQYF
TRBJ2-3 | TRBV7-2 | CASSSQRGGPGTPDTQYF
TRBJ1-5 | TRBV7-2 | CASSPTGLNQPQHF
TRBJ2-3 | TRBV2 | CASSERGQGTDTQYF
TRBJ1-3 | TRBV14 | CASSQDVRQTLSGNTIYF
TRBJ1-1 | TRBV19 | CASSIGSTGGTEAFF
TRBJ2-5 | TRBV19 | CASGEGRQETQYF
TRBJ2-7 | TRBV1 | CTSSQFTSGGYEQYF
TRBJ1-1 | TRBV6-5 | CASSRSNTEAFF
TRBJ2-5 | TRBV4-2 | CASSHPGGGREETQYF
TRBJ2-7 | TRBV19 | CATGDSYEQYF
TRBJ1-6 | TRBV14 | CASSQEAGMYSPLHF
TRBJ1-1 | TRBV19 | CASSSGQVFSNTEAFF
TRBJ1-1 | TRBV18 | CASSPLTGDTEAFF
TRBJ1-2 | TRBV6-1 | CASSQGGGTYGYTF
TRBJ1-5 | TRBV27 | CASRPTENGNQPQHF
TRBJ1-2 | TRBV28 | CASSLLGGTLRGYTF
TRBJ1-1 | TRBV4-3 | CASSQTGQTEAFF
TRBJ1-1 | TRBV7-8 | CASSPPGQGVRRGTEAFF
TRBJ2-3 | TRBV7-2 | CASSRIAGGPDTQYF
TRBJ1-5 | TRBV15 | CATSPGAAHNQPQHF
TRBJ1-2 | TRBV5-6 | CASSQRQGRTYGYTF
TRBJ1-2 | TRBV9 | CASSTIRWGANYGYTF
TRBJ2-7 | TRBV4-3 | CASSQVLGGKDYEQYF
TRBJ1-2 | TRBV4-3 | CASSLERLFTNYGYTF